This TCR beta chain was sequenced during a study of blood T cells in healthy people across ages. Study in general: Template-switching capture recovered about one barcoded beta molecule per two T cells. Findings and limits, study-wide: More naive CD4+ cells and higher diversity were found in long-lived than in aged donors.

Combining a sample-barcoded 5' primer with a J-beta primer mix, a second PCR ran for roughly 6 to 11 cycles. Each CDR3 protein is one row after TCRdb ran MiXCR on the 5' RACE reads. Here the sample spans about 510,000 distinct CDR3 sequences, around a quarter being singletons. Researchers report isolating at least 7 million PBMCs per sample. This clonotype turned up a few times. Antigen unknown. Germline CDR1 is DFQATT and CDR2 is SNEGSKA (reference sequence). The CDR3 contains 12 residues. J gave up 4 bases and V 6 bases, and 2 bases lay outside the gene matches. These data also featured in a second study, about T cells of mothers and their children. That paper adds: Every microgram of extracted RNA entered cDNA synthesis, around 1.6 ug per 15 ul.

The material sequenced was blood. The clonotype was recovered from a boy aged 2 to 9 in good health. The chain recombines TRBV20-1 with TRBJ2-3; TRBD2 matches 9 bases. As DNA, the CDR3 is TGCAGTGCCGGGACTAGCCCAGATACGCAGTATTTT. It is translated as CSAGTSPDTQYF.